A selection of T cell receptor beta chains follows, all from one sample in a study of blood T cells in healthy people across ages. TCRdb used MiXCR to reprocess the 5' RACE reads, holding one entry per CDR3 protein. The repertoire holds 540,000 or so distinct CDR3 sequences, with 24% as singletons. The same data also contributed to another study, on T cells of mothers and their children.

Sequencing was performed on blood. Every receptor here comes from a boy under 18 in good health. CDR3s include the opening cysteine and the closing phenylalanine or tryptophan. The D gene is left open where the match is weak. Size tells how often a clone was seen (once, few, many) or the class of an expanded clone, and some rows leave it out.

J gene	V gene	clone size	D gene	CDR3 DNA	CDR3 protein
TRBJ2-5	TRBV12-3/TRBV12-4	many	-	TGTGCCAGCAGCTTGGGGCTTCAAGAGACCCAGTACTTC	CASSLGLQETQYF
TRBJ1-3	TRBV7-2	-	-	TGTGCCAGCAGCCCGCAGCCATTCACCACAGGGAAGGGAAACACCATATATTTT	CASSPQPFTTGKGNTIYF
TRBJ2-7	TRBV5-1	-	-	TGCGCCAGCAGCTTCGACCACGAGCAGTACTTC	CASSFDHEQYF
TRBJ2-1	TRBV2	-	-	TGTGCCAGCAGTGCGGGGGCTAGAAATGGGCAGTTCTTC	CASSAGARNGQFF
TRBJ2-5	TRBV3-1	-	-	TGTGCCAGCAGCCAAGAGTCCCCCGGCCGAAAGACCCAGTACTTC	CASSQESPGRKTQYF
TRBJ2-7	TRBV5-5	-	-	TGTGCCAGCAGCTCTCTCCTTCACCGGGACCGAGGCTACGAGCAGTACTTC	CASSSLLHRDRGYEQYF
TRBJ2-7	TRBV6-6	many	-	TGTGCCAGCAGTGTATCAAGGGGCGACTACGAGCAGTACTTC	CASSVSRGDYEQYF
TRBJ2-7	TRBV11-2	few	-	TGTGCCAGCAGCCCCGACGGGCTCCTGCTAACCTACGAGCAGTACTTC	CASSPDGLLLTYEQYF
TRBJ2-5	TRBV10-3	-	TRBD2	TGTGCCATCAGTGAGTCGGGGGGGAGACAAGAGACCCAGTACTTC	CAISESGGRQETQYF
TRBJ2-5	TRBV28	-	TRBD2	TGTGCCAGCAGCACGATTAGCGGGGGGCCCCCGACCCAGTACTTC	CASSTISGGPPTQYF
TRBJ2-3	TRBV4-1	few	TRBD1	TGCGCCAGCAGCCAGGACGTGACAGGGGGTAGCACAGATACGCAGTATTTT	CASSQDVTGGSTDTQYF
TRBJ2-7	TRBV20-1	-	-	TGCAGTGCCAATCACAGGAGCGAGCAGTACTTC	CSANHRSEQYF
TRBJ2-7	TRBV5-8	few	-	TGTGCCGGCAGCTGGGACTACGAGCAGTACTTC	CAGSWDYEQYF
TRBJ1-2	TRBV4-3	few	-	TGCGCCAGCAGCCAAGACCGGGACGTCTATGGCTACACCTTC	CASSQDRDVYGYTF
TRBJ2-7	TRBV4-3	few	TRBD1	TGCGCCAGCAGCCAAGAAATGACAGGGGCCAGCCCCTCCTACGAGCAGTACTTC	CASSQEMTGASPSYEQYF
TRBJ2-7	TRBV15	-	TRBD2	TGTGCCACCAGCAGATCGAACTTACCGGGACTAGCGCTCGAGCAGTACTTC	CATSRSNLPGLALEQYF
TRBJ2-7	TRBV28	few	TRBD2	TGTGCCAGCAGTTCTCGAGCGGGAGGCTCCTACGAGCAGTACTTC	CASSSRAGGSYEQYF
TRBJ2-5	TRBV12-3/TRBV12-4	-	-	TGTGCCAGCAGTTTAGGATACGGGCGGCAAGAGACCCAGTACTTC	CASSLGYGRQETQYF
TRBJ1-5	TRBV7-9	few	-	TGTGCCAGCAGCCCGGGAGAACTGGATCAGCCCCAGCATTTT	CASSPGELDQPQHF
TRBJ2-7	TRBV4-1	few	TRBD1	TGCGCCAGCAGCCAATGGACAGGGGAAGAGCAGTACTTC	CASSQWTGEEQYF
TRBJ2-2	TRBV13	-	TRBD2	TGTGCCAGCAGCTCGAAGGGCAGCGGGAGTGGGACCGGGGAGCTGTTTTTT	CASSSKGSGSGTGELFF
TRBJ2-7	TRBV29-1	-	-	TGCAGCGTTGAAGGGACGGAGATCTACGAGCAGTACTTC	CSVEGTEIYEQYF
TRBJ2-5	TRBV7-2	few	TRBD2	TGTGCCAGCAGCTTAGTAGCGGGGGGGTACCAAGAGACCCAGTACTTC	CASSLVAGGYQETQYF
TRBJ1-4	TRBV28	many	-	TGTGCCAGCAGTTTGCGGACGGTTAATGAAAAACTGTTTTTT	CASSLRTVNEKLFF
TRBJ2-1	TRBV4-2	few	-	TGTGCCAGCAGCCAAGATTTGGCCAGGAGTCCAATAAATGAGCAGTTCTTC	CASSQDLARSPINEQFF
TRBJ2-1	TRBV7-6	-	TRBD2	TGTGCCAGCAGCTACTTAATAGCAGCGGGAGTGGGGACGGGGAGTGAGCAGTTCTTC	CASSYLIAAGVGTGSEQFF
TRBJ2-1	TRBV7-2	few	TRBD2	TGTGCCAGCAGCTTAGGATATCTAGCGGGAGGCACAATATCCTACAATGAGCAGTTCTTC	CASSLGYLAGGTISYNEQFF